These 3 T cell receptor beta chains came from one sample sequenced in a study of CD8 T cells in cerebrospinal fluid in Alzheimer's disease. For each CDR3 protein, TCRdb gives one entry from its re-call of the 10x single-cell sequencing reads, without DNA. The specimen's table records 1,000 or so distinct CDR3 sequences. Sequencing was carried out using cerebrospinal fluid. These receptors were taken from a human donor with Alzheimer's disease.

This clonotype shows up as medium-sized by frequency. This chain uses TRBV5-1 with TRBJ1-4; TCRdb's D gene call, TRBD1, goes unchecked for lack of DNA. Per the germline V gene, CDR1 is SGHRS and CDR2 is YFSETQ. The CDR3 extends over 14 amino acids. CDR3 sequence: CASSRDGTNEKLFF.

This clonotype ranks as medium-sized in terms of frequency. V usage is TRBV6-1 and J usage is TRBJ1-2; TCRdb designates TRBD1, a call that cannot be tested without DNA. Germline V gene sequence: CDR1 MNHNS, CDR2 SASEGT. The length of the CDR3 is 14 residues. The CDR3 protein is CASRLRTNSYGYTF.

By frequency, this clonotype is medium-sized. The chain joins TRBV9 to TRBJ2-1; without DNA, the TCRdb call of TRBD1 cannot be checked. Germline V gene data show CDR1 as SGDLS and CDR2 as YYNGEE. The CDR3 covers 15 residues. CDR3 loop: CASRRTEGFHNEQFF. The entire variable domain, with the rest obtained from reference TRBV9 and TRBJ2-1, is as follows: DSGVTQTPKHLITATGQRVTLRCSPRSGDLSVYWYQQSLDQGLQFLIQYYNGEERAKGNILERFSAQQFPDLHSELNLSSLELGDSALYFCASRRTEGFHNEQFFGPGTRLTVL.